Reported below is one T cell receptor beta chain. This clonotype turned up a few times. Its antigen remains undetermined. Base qualities are not provided; no much larger clone lies one nucleotide away. This sample is drawn from a study of response to subunit inactivated influenza vaccine (dated by TCRdb to the late 2010s). For context, the study as a whole: To follow how T cells responded to a trivalent subunit inactivated influenza vaccine, the researchers relied on deep quantitative profiling of the T cell receptor repertoire.

General conclusions and limits of the study: According to the authors, only a limited number of new T cells may be recruited by each seasonal influenza vaccination.

The protocol used for the library was RT-PCR. Sequencing was carried out with an Illumina HiSeq 2500. TCRdb trimmed the raw reads at Q25, called clones with MiXCR and kept productive beta chains. Identical CDR3 proteins give one entry, which carries the most common genes and DNA. This sample has roughly 670,000 distinct CDR3 sequences in its table, and about 14% of those were observed once. Of the sample, 7.6% is held by the ten largest clones. Ends trimmed: V by 0 bases, J by 6 bases; bases unmatched to a gene: 7. The CDR3 starts with the cysteine, ends with the phenylalanine, and has 14 residues. Just CDR3 DNA is preserved here, 42 bases in frame from base 1. Based on the germline V gene (reference sequence), the CDR1 and CDR2 sequences are DFQATT and SNEGSKA.

The source was PBMCs from blood, collected about 14 days before vaccination. The chain links TRBV20-1 with TRBJ2-7; 8 bases in the middle match TRBD1. The clonotype was recovered from a man between 50 and 59 years old who received an inactivated influenza vaccine. Donor details come from another sample of the same person, matched by shared clones. At the DNA level, the sequence is TGCAGTGCTAGAGATTGGCAGGGGGCCCGCGAGCAGTACTTC. It codes for CSARDWQGAREQYF.